This T cell receptor beta chain is from a study of blood T cell repertoires in COVID-19 (TCRdb year 2020). Background on the whole study: Samples covering the acute and convalescent phases of COVID-19 were provided by collaborators in the United States, Italy and Spain. The prospective study material was composed of cDNA or gDNA derived from T cells, B-cell-depleted T cells, or PBMCs. Subjects who had been exposed to COVID-19, were actively infected with it, or had recovered from it provided the deeply sampled blood TCRbeta repertoires that made up the dataset. A freely available public database, intended as a resource for researchers studying the immune response to SARS-CoV-2, is where the repertoires were released. Samples were obtained from the ongoing ImmuneRACE study (first 160 participants) and from 1,000 to 1,500 subjects provided by 6 global collaborators. Sample metadata almost always included a de-identified subject ID, COVID-19 status, age in years and sex. Where HLA class I and class II types were available, the types were taken from metadata supplied by the sample provider, not from assay-based typing. On the study overall, not on this receptor specifically: How much clinical and demographic metadata was included differed by source and by participant, and the metadata was provided uncurated.

Collaborating institutions collected whole blood in K2EDTA tubes following their own protocols. For TCRbeta analysis, collaborator samples were shipped as frozen whole blood, as isolated PBMCs, or as DNA extracted from either sample type. TCRbeta CDR3 regions were amplified from genomic DNA by means of the immunoSEQ Assay, a bias-controlled multiplex PCR. In the original analysis: Nucleated cell counts per sample were estimated from amplification of reference gene primers within the assay. To quantify the absolute abundance of each unique TCRbeta CDR3 rearrangement, sequence reads were collapsed and filtered. Productive Simpson clonality was computed per sample as the square root of Simpson's diversity index over productive rearrangements. The clones in this table, taken by TCRdb from immuneACCESS, are in-frame only. Not every clone is retained; where verified, under half of the shortfall comes from an unresolved V gene, and the cause of the rest is unknown. The V and J calls and the clone size are those of that table, but D and trimming were determined from the DNA. This sample has some 25,000 clones in its table, and 90% of those were observed once. The ten largest clones add up to around 11% of the sample.

Measured from the cysteine to the phenylalanine, the CDR3 is 14 residues long. The entry retains the CDR3 DNA only, 42 bases that are in frame from base 1. Trimming removed 6 bases from V and 4 bases from J; the gene matches leave 5 bases unexplained. CDR1 and CDR2 were assigned from the germline V gene as KGHSH and LQKENI. With regard to this clone: Its antigen specificity is not known. No qualities accompany the bases; no much larger clone lies one base away.

Sequenced material: peripheral blood. This receptor was identified in a man in his 70s with acute or convalescent COVID-19. Recombination linked TRBV18 to TRBJ1-5; 8 bases in between match TRBD1. The nucleotides are TGTGCCAGCTCGTCGGACAGGGAGAATCAGCCCCAGCATTTT. It codes for CASSSDRENQPQHF.